A selection of T cell receptor beta chains follows, all from one sample in a study of CXCR3-negative and CXCR3-positive naive CD8 T cells. From the 5' RACE reads, TCRdb lists one entry per CDR3 protein and no DNA. This table holds about 120,000 distinct CDR3 sequences. Sequenced sample: naive CXCR3+ CD8+ T cells from blood. The receptor set was obtained from a human donor in good health. Some clones in this sample may be carry-over from other donors' samples. Both conserved end residues are part of each CDR3.

cdr3_aa,v_call,j_call,cdr3_length
CASSYIGDEQYF,TRBV7-8,TRBJ2-7,12
CASNTGGTDTQYF,TRBV6-2/TRBV6-3,TRBJ2-3,13
CASSLRGYDNSPLHF,TRBV7-8,TRBJ1-6,15
CASSAYRDRGLSYNEQFF,TRBV5-1,TRBJ2-1,18
CASSLGLWDSGNTIYF,TRBV13,TRBJ1-3,16
CASSTGLAGVGSYEQYF,TRBV28,TRBJ2-7,17
CASSQAHGLTYEQYF,TRBV7-9,TRBJ2-7,15
CASSYLAGLYNEQFF,TRBV6-5,TRBJ2-1,15
CASTQGIHGYTF,TRBV19,TRBJ1-2,12
CASSFDGELTEAFF,TRBV28,TRBJ1-1,14
CASSSEGGANVLTF,TRBV12-3/TRBV12-4,TRBJ2-6,14
CASSLAGVSEQYF,TRBV5-1,TRBJ2-7,13
CASGRREDEQYF,TRBV12-3/TRBV12-4,TRBJ2-7,12
CASSLVAANYGYTF,TRBV7-9,TRBJ1-2,14
CASRWGGYNEQFF,TRBV5-1,TRBJ2-1,13
CSVDREGAYEQYF,TRBV29-1,TRBJ2-7,13
CASSVDEGTYNEQFF,TRBV9,TRBJ2-1,15
CSGLAGGPVTDTQYF,TRBV29-1,TRBJ2-3,15
CAWGGSGTEAFF,TRBV30,TRBJ1-1,12
CATVSRSGSNQPQHF,TRBV28,TRBJ1-5,15
CATSRDRAGEYNEQFF,TRBV15,TRBJ2-1,16
CASSEEGGQETQYF,TRBV9,TRBJ2-5,14
CASSFPEGYQETQYF,TRBV11-2,TRBJ2-5,15
CSALEAGVAEETQYF,TRBV29-1,TRBJ2-5,15
CATLTDMGTEAFF,TRBV10-3,TRBJ1-1,13
CSVEDGESNAEAFF,TRBV29-1,TRBJ1-1,14
CASSLGLAGVQYTDTQYF,TRBV4-1,TRBJ2-3,18
CASKGLGNADTQYF,TRBV7-9,TRBJ2-3,14
CSARPWDSPGLAGMDVPDTQYF,TRBV20-1,TRBJ2-3,22
CASSIRQGAGGEQYF,TRBV28,TRBJ2-7,15
CSVEGDSYEQYF,TRBV29-1,TRBJ2-7,12
CASSPSTDGLYEQYF,TRBV3-1,TRBJ2-7,15
CSVEPPSRSSYNEQFF,TRBV29-1,TRBJ2-1,16
CASSLFWTIKEETQYF,TRBV27,TRBJ2-5,16
CSVAQGSGSNQPQHF,TRBV20-1,TRBJ1-5,15
CSVEGGRANTGELFF,TRBV29-1,TRBJ2-2,15